One and the same sample provided the 25 T cell receptor beta chains below, sequenced in a study of blood T cell repertoires in COVID-19. Sequenced by immunoSEQ multiplex PCR; TCRdb stores in-frame clones only, minus some. This sample has 150,000 to 190,000 clones, with about four fifths found just once. The sample was peripheral blood. The receptors come from a woman of 80 years or more with acute or convalescent COVID-19.

V usage is TRBV7-8 and J usage is TRBJ1-1, with D unclear. Germline-derived CDR1 and CDR2 are SGHVS and FQNEAQ. Trimming shortened V by 0 bases and J by 1 base, and 9 bases separated the two germline ends. This CDR3 is built from 15 residues. CDR3: CASSLARFKNTEAFF. In DNA form, the CDR3 reads TGTGCCAGCAGCTTAGCGAGGTTCAAGAACACTGAAGCTTTCTTT.

CDR3 region: CASSLTSYFDRVDTEAFF. The CDR3 DNA reads as TGTGCCAGCAGCCTGACCTCGTATTTTGACAGGGTGGACACTGAAGCTTTCTTT. The rearrangement joins TRBV7-9 to TRBJ1-1, with 7 nucleotides matching TRBD1. The CDR3 spans 18 residues. Losses at the gene ends were 5 bases for V and 3 bases for J; bases not matched to a gene: 18. Looked up from germline, CDR1 is SEHNR and CDR2 is FQNEAQ (reference sequence). The full variable domain, rest sourced from reference TRBV7-9 and TRBJ1-1, is DTGVSQNPRHKITKRGQNVTFRCDPISEHNRLYWYRQTLGQGPEFLTYFQNEAQLEKSRLLSDRFSAERPKGSFSTLEIQRTEQGDSAMYLCASSLTSYFDRVDTEAFFGQGTRLTVV.

J is TRBJ2-6 and V is TRBV18, with a weak D call TRBD1 (5 bases). V was trimmed by 3 bases and J by 0 bases, leaving 15 bases between them. CDR1 and CDR2 (germline): KGHSH, LQKENI. This CDR3 has 18 residues. CDR3 in amino acids: CASSPDGAGVSGANVLTF. The CDR3 bases are TGTGCCAGCTCACCGGATGGGGCAGGCGTCTCTGGGGCCAACGTCCTGACTTTC.

The chain joins TRBV20-1 to TRBJ1-2; no reliable D call. This CDR3 region has 11 residues. V dropped 6 bases and J dropped 4 bases, with 9 bases sitting between them. CDR1 and CDR2 (germline): DFQATT, SNEGSKA (reference sequence). In nucleotides, the CDR3 is TGCAGTGCCGGGAACCCCTATGGCTACACCTTC. Its translation: CSAGNPYGYTF.

Here the CDR3 DNA reads TGTGCCTGGAGTAAGAGTTATTACTCTGGAAACACCATATATTTT. Its protein product is CAWSKSYYSGNTIYF. V and J are TRBV30 and TRBJ1-3, with D uncertain. Between the trimmed V and J ends, which lost 2 bases and 0 bases, there was a span of 11 bases. The germline gives CDR1 GTSNPN, CDR2 SVGIG (reference sequence). The CDR3 spans 15 residues.

This clone was seen only a few times. The V and J genes are TRBV19 and TRBJ2-3; 8 bases agree with TRBD2. Germline loops: CDR1 LNHDA, CDR2 SQIVND (reference sequence). The CDR3 spans 16 residues. J lost 6 bases, V lost 6 bases, and 14 bases had no gene match. The CDR3 sequence is CASRWSGTSSSDTQYF. In nucleotides, the CDR3 is TGTGCCAGTAGATGGTCTGGGACTAGTTCTTCTGATACGCAGTATTTT.

CDR3 sequence (DNA): TGTGCCAGCAGCCTAGCCCAGGGTATCGGAATCATTCAGTACTTC. Protein: CASSLAQGIGIIQYF. V is TRBV11-2 and J is TRBJ2-4, with D perhaps matching TRBD1 or TRBD2 (5 bases each). This CDR3 contains 15 residues. CDR1 is SGHAT, CDR2 FQNNGV, per germline. Trimming took 5 bases from V and 9 from J, leaving 20 bases between them.

The chain links TRBV2 to TRBJ1-5; D gene ambiguous. This CDR3 is built from 14 residues. Germline V gene lookup returns CDR1 SNHLY and CDR2 FYNNEI. V dropped 4 bases and J dropped 2 bases, with 9 bases sitting between them. The CDR3 sequence: CASSASTGNQPQHF. The CDR3 DNA reads as TGTGCCAGCAGTGCCTCTACGGGCAATCAGCCCCAGCATTTT.

The V gene is TRBV30, the J gene TRBJ1-5; TRBD1 agrees at 9 bases. Unmatched junction bases numbered 7, after V lost 2 bases and J lost 5 bases. This CDR3 has 15 residues. Germline CDR1 and CDR2: GTSNPN and SVGIG (reference sequence). Here the CDR3 DNA reads TGTGCCTGGAGTACAGGGGGCGCGGGGGATCAGCCCCAGCATTTT. Residues: CAWSTGGAGDQPQHF.

The chain combines TRBV5-6 with TRBJ2-5; D is perhaps TRBD1 (5 bases). The CDR3 totals 13 residues. The V gene's germline CDR1 is SGHDT and CDR2 YYEEEE. V was trimmed by 2 bases and J by 5 bases, leaving 10 bases between them. The CDR3 DNA is TGTGCCAGCAGCTTTGACAGATTGGAGACCCAGTACTTC. Encoded protein: CASSFDRLETQYF. Drawing the rest from reference TRBV5-6 and TRBJ2-5, the complete variable domain is DAGVTQSPTHLIKTRGQQVTLRCSPKSGHDTVSWYQQALGQGPQFIFQYYEEEERQRGNFPDRFSGHQFPNYSSELNVNALLLGDSALYLCASSFDRLETQYFGPGTRLLVL.

The chain uses TRBV18 and TRBJ1-2; D is uncertain. The CDR3 sequence is 14 residues long. Between the trimmed V and J ends, which lost 6 bases and 0 bases, there was a span of 11 bases. CDR1 and CDR2 from the germline V gene are KGHSH and LQKENI. The CDR3: CASSVPSANYGYTF. The CDR3 DNA follows: TGTGCCAGCTCCGTGCCATCAGCTAACTATGGCTACACCTTC.

Only a few counts were recorded for this clone. The V call is TRBV12-3 or TRBV12-4, the J call TRBJ2-7, with a weak D call TRBD2 (6 bases). Trimming removed 7 bases at V and 3 bases at J, with 13 bases between. The CDR3 length is 13 residues. As DNA, the CDR3 is TGTGCCAGCACCCGGGACTCTGGCTACGAGCAGTACTTC. Protein: CASTRDSGYEQYF.

The chain carries TRBV6-1 and TRBJ2-1; D is uncertain. Per the germline V gene, CDR1 is MNHNS and CDR2 is SASEGT. Trimming shortened V by 2 bases and J by 5 bases, and 13 bases separated the two germline ends. This CDR3 has 15 amino acids. The CDR3 spells CASSEPYYSHNEQFF. The CDR3 nucleotides are TGTGCCAGCAGTGAACCGTATTATAGCCACAATGAGCAGTTCTTC.

This clone came up once. The CDR3: CASSLKSLDYEQYF. CDR3 DNA sequence: TGTGCCAGCAGCCTCAAGTCCCTAGATTACGAGCAGTACTTC. The chain has TRBV3-1 (or the pseudogene TRBV3-2) and TRBJ2-7; no clear D. Between the trimmed V and J ends, which lost 4 bases and 4 bases, there was a span of 14 bases. Per the germline V gene, CDR1 is LGHDT and CDR2 is YNNKEL (reference sequence). This CDR3 has 14 amino acids.

This clone was observed a single time. The gene calls are TRBV14 and TRBJ2-2, with 7 bases matching TRBD2. Germline V CDR1 and CDR2: SGHDN, FVKESK. V lost 5 bases and J lost 5; bases outside the gene matches: 5. The CDR3 contains 14 residues. CDR3 region: CASSWEAGTGELFF. The DNA for the CDR3 is TGTGCCAGCAGCTGGGAAGCGGGGACCGGGGAGCTGTTTTTT.

V is TRBV11-3 and J is TRBJ2-1; 8 nucleotides agree with TRBD1. V lost 2 bases and J lost 2; bases outside the gene matches: 8. Germline assignment: CDR1 SGHNT and CDR2 YENEEA. This CDR3 has 17 amino acids. CDR3 loop: CASSLYTGTGAYNEQFF. The CDR3 nucleotides are TGTGCCAGCAGCTTATATACCGGGACAGGTGCCTACAATGAGCAGTTCTTC.

J is TRBJ2-7 and V is TRBV6-2 or TRBV6-3, with D tentatively TRBD1 (5 bases). Trimming left V 2 bases short and J 1 base short, with 21 bases between. Germline CDR1 reads MNHEY; CDR2 reads SVGEGT. There are 18 residues in the CDR3. CDR3 nucleotide sequence: TGTGCCAGCAGTTACCCGGACAAGCCTCGACGACTTTCCTACGAGCAGTACTTC. Its protein product is CASSYPDKPRRLSYEQYF.

The chain has TRBV5-1 and TRBJ2-5; 11 bases are shared with TRBD2. V lost 7 bases to trimming and J lost 1 base; unmatched junction nucleotides: 6. This CDR3 has 15 residues. Germline-derived CDR1 and CDR2 are SGHRS and YFSETQ. In nucleotides, the CDR3 is TGCGCCAGCCAACTAGCGGGGGCTACCCAAGAGACCCAGTACTTC. Protein product: CASQLAGATQETQYF.

V and J are TRBV5-6 and TRBJ2-1; D is perhaps TRBD2 (7 bases). This CDR3 contains 16 residues. Trimming took 0 bases from V and 2 from J, leaving 12 bases between them. The germline gives CDR1 SGHDT, CDR2 YYEEEE. The CDR3 here is CASSLVAGATYNEQFF. Here the CDR3 DNA reads TGTGCCAGCAGCTTGGTTGCGGGGGCCACCTACAATGAGCAGTTCTTC.

The rearrangement links TRBV12-3 or TRBV12-4 to TRBJ1-1; D is ambiguous. There are 13 residues in the CDR3. Between the trimmed V and J ends, which lost 4 bases and 7 bases, there was a span of 13 bases. CDR3 nucleotides: TGTGCCAGCAGTTCAGGATGGCAGTTTGAAGCTTTCTTT. Translated, it gives CASSSGWQFEAFF.

The V call is TRBV7-9, the J call TRBJ2-5, with D hard to call. V was shortened by 2 bases and J by 4 bases, with 11 bases between the two germline ends. The germline CDR1 and CDR2 sequences are SEHNR and FQNEAQ (reference sequence). The CDR3 spans 14 residues. CDR3 in DNA: TGTGCCAGCAGCTTATTCGAGGATTCAGAGACCCAGTACTTC. Protein: CASSLFEDSETQYF.

The chain uses TRBV7-9 and TRBJ2-5; 11 bases line up with TRBD2. The germline V gene has CDR1 SEHNR and CDR2 FQNEAQ (reference sequence). The CDR3 spans 15 residues. The V and J ends lost 6 bases and 3 bases, in that order; junction bases with no gene match: 6. In DNA form, the CDR3 reads TGTGCCAGCAGAGAACTAGCGGGAGTTAAAGAGACCCAGTACTTC. Translated: CASRELAGVKETQYF.

V is TRBV4-2 and J is TRBJ1-5; no clear D gene. Germline loops: CDR1 LGHNA, CDR2 YNFKEQ. This CDR3 is 15 amino acids long. Between the trimmed V and J ends, which lost 2 bases and 0 bases, there was a span of 8 bases. The CDR3 sequence is CASSQFRDSNQPQHF. For the CDR3, the DNA is TGTGCCAGCAGCCAATTTCGGGATAGCAATCAGCCCCAGCATTTT.

In regard to this clone: Other DNA variants within this sample encode the same CDR3. This chain's CDR3 is CASSIDAGNQPQHF. For the CDR3, the DNA is TGTGCCAGTAGTATAGACGCAGGCAATCAGCCCCAGCATTTT. V gene TRBV19 combines with J gene TRBJ1-5; D gene unclear. CDR1 is LNHDA and CDR2 is SQIVND in the germline V gene (reference sequence). CDR3 length: 14 residues. Deletions cut 0 bases from V and 2 bases from J, with 5 bases between.

The rearrangement uses TRBV5-8 and TRBJ2-7; TRBD2 agrees at 8 bases. This CDR3 comprises 15 residues. The V segment lost 0 bases and the J segment 5 bases; nucleotides outside the gene matches: 7. CDR1 is SGHTS, CDR2 YDEGEE, per germline. The DNA of the CDR3 is TGTGCCAGCAGCTTGGAGCCGGGACTAGAGGACGAGCAGTACTTC. It codes for CASSLEPGLEDEQYF.